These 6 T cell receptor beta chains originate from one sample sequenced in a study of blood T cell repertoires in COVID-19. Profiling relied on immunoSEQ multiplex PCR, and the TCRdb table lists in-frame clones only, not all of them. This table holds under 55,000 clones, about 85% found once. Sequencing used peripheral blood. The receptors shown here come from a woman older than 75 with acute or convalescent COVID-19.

CDR3: CASSVGAGPGTDTQYF. In DNA, the CDR3 is TGTGCCAGCAGCGTAGGGGCAGGCCCAGGCACAGATACGCAGTATTTT. V gene TRBV9 combines with J gene TRBJ2-3; D unresolved. V was trimmed by 0 bases and J by 1 base, leaving 12 bases between them. Germline V gives CDR1 SGDLS, CDR2 YYNGEE. The CDR3 has 16 amino acids.

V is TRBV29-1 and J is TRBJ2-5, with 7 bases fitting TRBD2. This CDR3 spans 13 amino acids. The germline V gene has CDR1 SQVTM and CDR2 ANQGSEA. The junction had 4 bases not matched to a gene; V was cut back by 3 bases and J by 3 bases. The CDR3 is CSVDRAGKETQYF. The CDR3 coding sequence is TGCAGCGTTGACCGAGCGGGAAAAGAGACCCAGTACTTC.

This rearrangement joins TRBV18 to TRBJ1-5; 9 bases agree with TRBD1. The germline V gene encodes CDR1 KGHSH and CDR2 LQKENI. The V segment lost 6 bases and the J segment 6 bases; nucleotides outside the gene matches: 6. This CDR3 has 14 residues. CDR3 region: CASSLQGAGQPQHF. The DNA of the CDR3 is TGTGCCAGCTCTCTACAGGGGGCAGGTCAGCCCCAGCATTTT.

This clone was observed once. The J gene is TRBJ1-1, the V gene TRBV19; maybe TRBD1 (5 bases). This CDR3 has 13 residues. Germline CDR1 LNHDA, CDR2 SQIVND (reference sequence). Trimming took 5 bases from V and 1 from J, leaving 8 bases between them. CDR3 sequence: CASSLGGNTEAFF. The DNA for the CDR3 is TGTGCCAGTAGTTTGGGGGGGAACACTGAAGCTTTCTTT.

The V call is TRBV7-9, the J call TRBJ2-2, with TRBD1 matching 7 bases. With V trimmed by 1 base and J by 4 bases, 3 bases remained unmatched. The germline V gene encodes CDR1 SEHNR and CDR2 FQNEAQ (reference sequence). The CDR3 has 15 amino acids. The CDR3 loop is CASSLGTGSTGELFF. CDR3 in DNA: TGTGCCAGCAGCTTAGGGACAGGTTCCACCGGGGAGCTGTTTTTT.

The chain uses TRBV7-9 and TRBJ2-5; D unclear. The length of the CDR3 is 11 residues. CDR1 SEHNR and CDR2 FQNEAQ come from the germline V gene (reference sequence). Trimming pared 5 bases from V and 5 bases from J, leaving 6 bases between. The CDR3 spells CASSTWETQYF. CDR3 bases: TGTGCCAGCAGCACATGGGAGACCCAGTACTTC.